These T cell receptor beta chains were read from a single sample in a study of shared T cell receptors in the human thymus. Profiling relied on immunoSEQ multiplex PCR, and the TCRdb table lists in-frame clones only, not all of them. The sample records 500,000 to 750,000 clones, approximately 90% being singletons. These same data were also listed under a study on human thymus T cells.

Input material: thymocytes. These receptor sequences come from a boy under three years old with a congenital heart defect. Both conserved end residues are part of each CDR3.

length: 15
V: TRBV5-1
CDR3: CASIRERDPDHEQFF

length: 13
V: TRBV27
CDR3: CASRETGANVLTF

length: 13
V: TRBV15
CDR3: CATSRDKGTEAFF

length: 20
V: TRBV30
CDR3: CAWSVRPRSSGGGNTGELFF

length: 19
V: TRBV27
CDR3: CASSLLIPGLAGDTYEQYF

length: 15
V: TRBV30
CDR3: CAWVERDSPGYEQYF

length: 16
V: TRBV4-2
CDR3: CASSQDLDDRYNEQFF

length: 12
V: TRBV4-1
CDR3: CASSQQGYEAFF

length: 14
V: TRBV6-4
CDR3: CASSRLSGSYEQYF

length: 16
V: TRBV5-4
CDR3: CASSLAERAGSDTQYF

length: 14
V: TRBV30
CDR3: CAQGVTSTNTEAFF

length: 14
V: TRBV27
CDR3: CASSPGGGTDTQYF

length: 18
V: TRBV14
CDR3: CASSQDCKDYEDTGELFF

length: 14
V: TRBV27
CDR3: CASSPEEGHDGYTF

length: 15
V: TRBV27
CDR3: CASSLLGGAPREQYF

length: 12
V: TRBV29-1
CDR3: CSVPDGTGEQFF

length: 17
V: TRBV28
CDR3: CASSPKDRVYSNQPQHF

length: 14
V: TRBV6-5
CDR3: CASSYRQGAYEQYF

length: 15
V: TRBV6-5
CDR3: CASIAGAKAGNTIYF

length: 15
V: TRBV12-5
CDR3: CASGLRGRGTDTQYF

length: 13
V: TRBV7-9
CDR3: CASSLSPRNEQFF

length: 15
V: TRBV7-6
CDR3: CASSLSRDRDNEQFF

length: 13
V: TRBV5-1
CDR3: CASSLGVGNEQFF

length: 14
V: TRBV5-4
CDR3: CASSPALSSYEQYF

length: 18
V: TRBV6-1
CDR3: CASSEAGDSLRPTGELFF

length: 15
V: TRBV14
CDR3: CASSRDRGSGNTIYF

length: 16
V: TRBV19
CDR3: CASSPREREGNQPQHF

length: 15
V: TRBV2
CDR3: CASGGVAGYTETQYF

length: 15
V: TRBV5-1
CDR3: CASSGAREGVYEQYF

length: 18
V: TRBV4-1
CDR3: CASSPCWVGGREIYEQYF

length: 17
V: TRBV11-2
CDR3: CASSLKQATTSTYEQYF

length: 15
V: TRBV5-4
CDR3: CASSLTSGLYNEQFF